The present entry profiles one TCR beta chain with its context. Clones were read by immunoSEQ multiplex PCR, and TCRdb kept only the in-frame ones, dropping some. This table has about 710,000 clones, around 73% appearing once. Germline loops: CDR1 SQVTM, CDR2 ANQGSEA. CDR3 length: 14 amino acids. V lost 7 bases to trimming and J lost 2 bases, with 14 bases between them. The record originates from a study of shared clonotypes between healthy human individuals. The chain uses TRBV29-1 and TRBJ1-4, with no clear D. The sequence came from a woman in her twenties or thirties in good health. Sequenced sample: memory CD4+ T cells sorted from blood. The subset is: CD45RA-negative fraction. The CDR3 sequence is CSASGLGTNEKLFF. The CDR3 region has the DNA TGCAGCGCCAGCGGTCTTGGGACTAATGAAAAACTGTTTTTT. The full variable domain, with the rest looked up from reference TRBV29-1 and TRBJ1-4, is SAVISQKPSRDICQRGTSLTIQCQVDSQVTMMFWYRQQPGQSLTLIATANQGSEATYESGFVIDKFPISRPNLTFSTLTVSNMSPEDSSIYLCSASGLGTNEKLFFGSGTQLSVL.